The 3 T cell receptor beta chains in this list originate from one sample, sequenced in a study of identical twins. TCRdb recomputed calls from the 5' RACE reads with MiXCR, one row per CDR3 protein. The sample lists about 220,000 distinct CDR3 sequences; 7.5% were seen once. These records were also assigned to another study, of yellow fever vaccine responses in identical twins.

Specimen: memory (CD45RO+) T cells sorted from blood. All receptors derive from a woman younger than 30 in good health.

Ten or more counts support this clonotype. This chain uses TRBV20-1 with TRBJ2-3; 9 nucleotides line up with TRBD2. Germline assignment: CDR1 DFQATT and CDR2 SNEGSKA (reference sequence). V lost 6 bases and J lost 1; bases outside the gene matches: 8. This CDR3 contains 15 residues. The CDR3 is CSAEALAGRTDTQYF. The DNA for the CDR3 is TGCAGTGCCGAGGCCCTAGCGGGGCGCACAGATACGCAGTATTTT.

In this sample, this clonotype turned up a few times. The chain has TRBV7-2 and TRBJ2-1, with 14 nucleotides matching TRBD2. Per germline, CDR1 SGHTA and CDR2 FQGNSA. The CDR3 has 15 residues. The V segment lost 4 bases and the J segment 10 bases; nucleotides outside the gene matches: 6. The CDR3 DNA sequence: TGTGCCAGCAGCTACCGACTAGCGGGAGGGCCCGAGCAGTTCTTC. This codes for CASSYRLAGGPEQFF.

CDR3: CASSQVDPPLPYEQFF. CDR3 coding DNA: TGTGCCAGCAGCCAAGTTGACCCACCACTTCCCTATGAGCAGTTCTTC. J is TRBJ2-1 and V is TRBV3-1, with D uncertain. V was clipped by 1 base and J by 8 bases, with 18 bases between them. CDR3 length equals 16 residues. The V gene's germline CDR1 is LGHDT and CDR2 YNNKEL (reference sequence).